Shown below are 28 T cell receptor beta chains from a single sample sequenced in a study of T cells in localized non-small cell lung cancer. The method was immunoSEQ multiplex PCR; TCRdb's version includes in-frame clones alone and lacks a portion of them. The table shows around 20,000 clones, with roughly 84% occurring only once. The sequencing used PBMCs, collected before any cancer treatment. All receptors derive from a woman between 40 and 69 years old with stage II squamous cell lung carcinoma.

In its sample, this clone was seen once. The chain links TRBV6-1 to TRBJ1-2, with 9 bases aligning to TRBD1. J gave up 4 bases and V 4 bases, and 7 bases lay outside the gene matches. Germline CDR1 is MNHNS and CDR2 is SASEGT. The CDR3 totals 15 residues. CDR3 loop: CASSGDRATIYGYTF. The DNA for the CDR3 is TGTGCCAGCAGTGGGGACAGGGCCACTATCTATGGCTACACCTTC.

The V and J genes are TRBV5-1 and TRBJ1-3, with a possible D match to TRBD1 (6 bases). The ends were cut back, 9 bases at V and 0 bases at J, with 13 bases in the middle. The CDR3 extends over 14 amino acids. Per germline, CDR1 SGHRS and CDR2 YFSETQ. CDR3 loop: CAIEGGFSGNTIYF. Here the CDR3 DNA reads TGCGCCATCGAGGGGGGGTTCTCTGGAAACACCATATATTTT. Full variable domain (rest looked up from reference TRBV5-1 and TRBJ1-3): KAGVTQTPRYLIKTRGQQVTLSCSPISGHRSVSWYQQTPGQGLQFLFEYFSETQRNKGNFPGRFSGRQFSNSRSEMNVSTLELGDSALYLCAIEGGFSGNTIYFGEGSWLTVV.

V and J are TRBV7-2 and TRBJ1-5; unclear D gene. Germline V gene data show CDR1 as SGHTA and CDR2 as FQGNSA. The ends were cut back, 0 bases at V and 5 bases at J, with 5 bases in the middle. The CDR3 sequence is 13 residues long. CDR3 region: CASSLAGDQPQHF. CDR3 in DNA: TGTGCCAGCAGCTTAGCCGGGGATCAGCCCCAGCATTTT.

The chain links TRBV7-2 to TRBJ2-7; 8 bases line up with TRBD1. CDR1 and CDR2 from the germline V gene are SGHTA and FQGNSA. V shed 4 bases and J 1 base; nucleotides not matched to a gene: 3. The CDR3 spans 14 residues. The CDR3 region is CASSSDRASYEQYF. CDR3 DNA sequence: TGTGCCAGCAGCTCGGACAGGGCGTCCTACGAGCAGTACTTC. Variable domain in full (rest from reference TRBV7-2 and TRBJ2-7): GAGVSQSPSNKVTEKGKDVELRCDPISGHTALYWYRQSLGQGLEFLIYFQGNSAPDKSGLPSDRFSAERTGGSVSTLTIQRTQQEDSAVYLCASSSDRASYEQYFGPGTRLTVT.

The chain joins TRBV9 to TRBJ1-5; D gene uncertain. V lost 0 bases, J lost 2 bases, and 15 bases lay in between. This CDR3 is built from 17 residues. Per germline, CDR1 SGDLS and CDR2 YYNGEE. The CDR3 spells CASSVVSGRACNQPQHF. The CDR3 DNA reads TGTGCCAGCAGCGTAGTTTCGGGGAGGGCCTGCAATCAGCCCCAGCATTTT.

The V call is TRBV28, the J call TRBJ1-1; weak D call: TRBD1 (6 bases). The germline gives CDR1 MDHEN, CDR2 SYDVKM. The CDR3 loop spans 16 amino acids. V gave up 7 bases and J gave up 1 base, with 19 bases separating them. The CDR3 reads CASKWGTTGSNTEAFF. The DNA for the CDR3 is TGTGCCAGCAAATGGGGAACGACAGGATCGAACACTGAAGCTTTCTTT.

The rearrangement links TRBV27 to TRBJ1-2; 7 nucleotides line up with TRBD1. V lost 7 bases to trimming and J lost 8 bases; unmatched junction nucleotides: 13. The CDR3 has 14 amino acids. The germline gives CDR1 MNHEY, CDR2 SMNVEV (reference sequence). The CDR3 coding sequence is TGTGCCAGCATGGGACTAACAGGGGACCGGGGCTACACCTTC. It codes for CASMGLTGDRGYTF.

This chain links TRBV6-6 with TRBJ1-2, with a possible D match to TRBD1 (5 bases). V gave up 6 bases and J gave up 8 bases, with 13 bases separating them. Per germline, CDR1 MNHNY and CDR2 SVGAGI (reference sequence). CDR3 size: 12 residues. As DNA, the CDR3 is TGTGCCAGCAGGAACCAGGGATCCGGCTACACCTTC. Protein: CASRNQGSGYTF.

The chain carries TRBV27 and TRBJ2-4, with D possibly TRBD2 on 6 matching bases. Trimming took 5 bases from V and 4 from J, leaving 18 bases between them. This CDR3 is built from 16 residues. Per the germline V gene, CDR1 is MNHEY and CDR2 is SMNVEV (reference sequence). The CDR3 protein is CASSPRERLLKNIQYF. DNA for the CDR3: TGTGCCAGCAGTCCCCGGGAGCGCCTGTTAAAAAACATTCAGTACTTC.

This chain uses TRBV4-1 with TRBJ1-1; D unresolved. Trimming cost V 0 bases and J 1 base, with 9 bases left between them. Germline values: CDR1 MGHRA, CDR2 YSYEKL. The CDR3 length is 15 residues. CDR3 nucleotides: TGCGCCAGCAGCCAAGATCAGGTGTGGAACACTGAAGCTTTCTTT. This sequence encodes CASSQDQVWNTEAFF.

The sample holds one count of this clone. The chain is built from TRBV5-8 and TRBJ1-1; D not certain. The V and J ends lost 0 bases and 2 bases respectively, with 14 bases between them. The CDR3 has 16 amino acids. Germline V lookup: CDR1 SGHTS, CDR2 YDEGEE. CDR3 protein: CASSLVRLWRNTEAFF. The CDR3 nucleotides are TGTGCCAGCAGCTTGGTTCGGCTTTGGCGAAACACTGAAGCTTTCTTT.

In nucleotides, the CDR3 is TGTGCCAGCACCCCTGAGGGAGGGGGATACGAGCAGTACTTC. Its protein product is CASTPEGGGYEQYF. The rearrangement links TRBV5-4 to TRBJ2-5, with a tentative D call TRBD2 (7 bases). The J call may be faulty, since TRBJ2-7 better matches the DNA end. Germline V gene data show CDR1 as SGHNT and CDR2 as YYREEE (reference sequence). The CDR3 spans 14 residues.

The chain joins TRBV30 to TRBJ1-5; no reliable D call. Germline V gene sequence: CDR1 GTSNPN, CDR2 SVGIG (reference sequence). The CDR3 loop spans 13 amino acids. Trimming shortened V by 0 bases and J by 7 bases, and 10 bases separated the two germline ends. The CDR3 sequence: CAWSVQEVQPQHF. In DNA form, the CDR3 reads TGTGCCTGGAGTGTGCAGGAGGTACAGCCCCAGCATTTT. Complete variable domain (other parts from reference TRBV30 and TRBJ1-5): SQTIHQWPATLVQPVGSPLSLECTVEGTSNPNLYWYRQAAGRGLQLLFYSVGIGQISSEVPQNLSASRPQDRQFILSSKKLLLSDSGFYLCAWSVQEVQPQHFGDGTRLSIL.

The genes are TRBV5-4 and TRBJ1-1; D unresolved. Germline CDR1 and CDR2: SGHNT and YYREEE (reference sequence). V was shortened by 4 bases and J by 1 base, with 14 bases between the two germline ends. The CDR3 covers 15 residues. Here the CDR3 reads CASSEIATENTEAFF. CDR3 sequence (DNA): TGTGCCAGCAGCGAGATTGCAACAGAGAACACTGAAGCTTTCTTT. The variable domain in full, completed from reference TRBV5-4 and TRBJ1-1, reads ETGVTQSPTHLIKTRGQQVTLRCSSQSGHNTVSWYQQALGQGPQFIFQYYREEENGRGNFPPRFSGLQFPNYSSELNVNALELDDSALYLCASSEIATENTEAFFGQGTRLTVV.

The chain joins TRBV7-7 to TRBJ2-1; maybe TRBD2 (5 bases). The CDR3 has 18 residues. The V end was cut by 1 base, the J end by 0 bases, with 16 bases between. Germline V gene sequence: CDR1 SSHAT, CDR2 FNYEAQ (reference sequence). CDR3 DNA: TGTGCCAGCAGCTTAGTATATTCGGGAATTAGCTCCTACAATGAGCAGTTCTTC. Translating gives CASSLVYSGISSYNEQFF.

This clone has only a few counts. The chain is built from TRBV28 and TRBJ2-3, with 11 bases lining up with TRBD2. Germline V gene sequence: CDR1 MDHEN, CDR2 SYDVKM. This CDR3 is 18 amino acids long. The V segment lost 4 bases and the J segment 4 bases; nucleotides outside the gene matches: 13. The CDR3 protein is CASSSRLAGLSGSDTQYF. The CDR3 coding sequence is TGTGCCAGCAGTTCCCGACTAGCGGGGCTTTCGGGTTCAGATACGCAGTATTTT.

V gene TRBV25-1 combines with J gene TRBJ2-2, with D maybe TRBD1 (5 bases). The CDR3 loop spans 14 amino acids. The germline V gene encodes CDR1 MGHDK and CDR2 SYGVNS. The V end lost 10 bases, the J end lost 2 bases, and 14 bases lay between the germline ends. CDR3 residues: CATSNRGNTGELFF. CDR3 DNA sequence: TGTGCCACCTCAAATAGGGGTAACACCGGGGAGCTGTTTTTT.

The chain has TRBV6-5 and TRBJ2-7, with D perhaps matching TRBD1 (6 bases). Trimming pared 0 bases from V and 3 bases from J, leaving 12 bases between. Germline V gene sequence: CDR1 MNHEY, CDR2 SVGAGI. The CDR3 is 15 amino acids. The CDR3 region is CASSYSLQGNYEQYF. CDR3 DNA: TGTGCCAGCAGTTACTCGTTACAGGGCAACTACGAGCAGTACTTC.

The gene calls are TRBV5-8 and TRBJ2-6, with TRBD1 identical over 8 bases. Germline assignment: CDR1 SGHTS and CDR2 YDEGEE. This CDR3 contains 16 residues. The V gene end was trimmed by 2 bases and the J gene end by 4 bases; junction bases not matched to a gene: 5. The DNA of the CDR3 is TGTGCCAGCAGCTTCCGGACAGGGATCGGGGCCAACGTCCTGACTTTC. Protein sequence: CASSFRTGIGANVLTF.

The count of this clone is one. This sequence joins TRBV7-8 and TRBJ2-2, with 11 bases identical to TRBD2. CDR3 length equals 18 residues. CDR1 is SGHVS, CDR2 FQNEAQ, per germline. J gave up 4 bases and V 7 bases, and 14 bases lay outside the gene matches. The CDR3 DNA follows: TGTGCCAGCACTTCGCTACTAGCGGGAGTCCTTAGCACCGGGGAGCTGTTTTTT. It codes for CASTSLLAGVLSTGELFF. Full variable domain (rest looked up from reference TRBV7-8 and TRBJ2-2): GAGVSQSPRYKVAKRGQDVALRCDPISGHVSLFWYQQALGQGPEFLTYFQNEAQLDKSGLPSDRFFAERPEGSVSTLKIQRTQQEDSAVYLCASTSLLAGVLSTGELFFGEGSRLTVL.

This chain links TRBV7-2 with TRBJ2-6; D not resolved. The V gene's germline CDR1 is SGHTA and CDR2 FQGNSA. The CDR3 contains 15 residues. Trimming removed 0 bases at V and 2 bases at J, with 5 bases between. The CDR3 nucleotides read TGTGCCAGCAGCTTAGCAGGGACTGGGGCCAACGTCCTGACTTTC. This codes for CASSLAGTGANVLTF. The full variable domain, rest sourced from reference TRBV7-2 and TRBJ2-6, is GAGVSQSPSNKVTEKGKDVELRCDPISGHTALYWYRQSLGQGLEFLIYFQGNSAPDKSGLPSDRFSAERTGGSVSTLTIQRTQQEDSAVYLCASSLAGTGANVLTFGAGSRLTVL.

The chain recombines TRBV5-1 with TRBJ2-7; 8 nucleotides align to TRBD2. The CDR3 consists of 15 residues. V was pared by 2 bases and J by 3 bases, with 7 bases of the junction left unmatched. Germline assignment: CDR1 SGHRS and CDR2 YFSETQ. CDR3 coding DNA: TGCGCCAGCAGCTTTATCGCGGGAGGCCGCTACGAGCAGTACTTC. Encoded protein: CASSFIAGGRYEQYF.

The table lists this clone with a count of one. The chain carries TRBV7-9 and TRBJ2-5; possible D gene TRBD1, 8 bases. Trimming took 4 bases from V and 5 from J, leaving 14 bases between them. This CDR3 has 14 residues. The germline V gene has CDR1 SEHNR and CDR2 FQNEAQ (reference sequence). The chain's CDR3 is CASSSQQGGETQYF. CDR3 in DNA: TGTGCCAGCAGCTCGCAACAGGGGGGGGAGACCCAGTACTTC.

This clone was observed once. V gene TRBV10-3 combines with J gene TRBJ1-4; 7 bases are shared with TRBD1. V was pared by 3 bases and J by 7 bases, with 8 bases of the junction left unmatched. Germline loops: CDR1 ENHRY, CDR2 SYGVKD. The CDR3 loop spans 15 amino acids. This CDR3 reads CAISDKGARGEKLFF. CDR3 coding DNA: TGTGCCATCAGTGATAAGGGGGCGCGCGGTGAAAAACTGTTTTTT.

On this clone: The junction departs from the called germline gene at one end, perhaps through a read error. The J gene is TRBJ2-7, the V gene TRBV5-1, with TRBD1 matching 9 bases. CDR3 length: 16 residues. Germline lookup yields CDR1 SGHRS and CDR2 YFSETQ. The CDR3: CASNLGPGQGPDEQYF. CDR3 in DNA: TGCGCCAGCAACTTGGGCCCGGGACAGGGACCGGACGAGCAGTACTTC. Full variable domain (rest looked up from reference TRBV5-1 and TRBJ2-7): KAGVTQTPRYLIKTRGQQVTLSCSPISGHRSVSWYQQTPGQGLQFLFEYFSETQRNKGNFPGRFSGRQFSNSRSEMNVSTLELGDSALYLCASNLGPGQGPDEQYFGPGTRLTVT.

The chain links TRBV7-2 to TRBJ2-3, with 12 bases aligning to TRBD2. The CDR3 is 18 residues long. Germline trimming cut 4 bases from V and 0 bases from J; bases unmatched to any gene: 8. The germline CDR1 and CDR2 sequences are SGHTA and FQGNSA. For the CDR3, the DNA is TGTGCCAGCAGCTCCGGACTAGCGGGAACGCCTAGCACAGATACGCAGTATTTT. Translated: CASSSGLAGTPSTDTQYF. The variable domain in full, completed from reference TRBV7-2 and TRBJ2-3, reads GAGVSQSPSNKVTEKGKDVELRCDPISGHTALYWYRQSLGQGLEFLIYFQGNSAPDKSGLPSDRFSAERTGGSVSTLTIQRTQQEDSAVYLCASSSGLAGTPSTDTQYFGPGTRLTVL.

This clone was seen only a few times. The gene calls are TRBV6-5 and TRBJ2-7; possibly TRBD1 or TRBD2 for D (5 bases each). The CDR3 covers 15 residues. Germline loops: CDR1 MNHEY, CDR2 SVGAGI. Trimming removed 6 bases at V and 0 bases at J, with 15 bases between. CDR3 sequence (DNA): TGTGCCAGCAGGTCCGGGACCGATAGCTCCTACGAGCAGTACTTC. It encodes CASRSGTDSSYEQYF.

The CDR3 loop reads CASSFRGYSVNEQFF. For the CDR3, the DNA is TGTGCCAGCAGCTTCAGGGGGTATTCCGTCAATGAGCAGTTCTTC. The chain recombines TRBV5-8 with TRBJ2-1, with 7 bases that match TRBD1. Germline V gives CDR1 SGHTS, CDR2 YDEGEE. The CDR3 consists of 15 residues. The V gene end was trimmed by 2 bases and the J gene end by 6 bases; junction bases not matched to a gene: 8.